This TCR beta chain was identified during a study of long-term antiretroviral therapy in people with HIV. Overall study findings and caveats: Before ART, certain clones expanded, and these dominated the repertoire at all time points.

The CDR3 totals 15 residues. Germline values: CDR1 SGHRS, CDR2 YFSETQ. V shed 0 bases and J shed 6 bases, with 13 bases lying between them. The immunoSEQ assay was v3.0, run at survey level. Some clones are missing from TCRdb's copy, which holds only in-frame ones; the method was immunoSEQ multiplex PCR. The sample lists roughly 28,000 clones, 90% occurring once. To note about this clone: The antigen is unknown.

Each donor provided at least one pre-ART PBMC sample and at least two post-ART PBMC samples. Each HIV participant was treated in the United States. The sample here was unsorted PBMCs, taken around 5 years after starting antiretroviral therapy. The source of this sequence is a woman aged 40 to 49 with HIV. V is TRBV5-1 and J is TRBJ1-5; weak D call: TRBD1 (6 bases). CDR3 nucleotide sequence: TGCGCCAGCAGCTTGGATGGGGGCGCGGGTCAGCCCCAGCATTTT. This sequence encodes CASSLDGGAGQPQHF.